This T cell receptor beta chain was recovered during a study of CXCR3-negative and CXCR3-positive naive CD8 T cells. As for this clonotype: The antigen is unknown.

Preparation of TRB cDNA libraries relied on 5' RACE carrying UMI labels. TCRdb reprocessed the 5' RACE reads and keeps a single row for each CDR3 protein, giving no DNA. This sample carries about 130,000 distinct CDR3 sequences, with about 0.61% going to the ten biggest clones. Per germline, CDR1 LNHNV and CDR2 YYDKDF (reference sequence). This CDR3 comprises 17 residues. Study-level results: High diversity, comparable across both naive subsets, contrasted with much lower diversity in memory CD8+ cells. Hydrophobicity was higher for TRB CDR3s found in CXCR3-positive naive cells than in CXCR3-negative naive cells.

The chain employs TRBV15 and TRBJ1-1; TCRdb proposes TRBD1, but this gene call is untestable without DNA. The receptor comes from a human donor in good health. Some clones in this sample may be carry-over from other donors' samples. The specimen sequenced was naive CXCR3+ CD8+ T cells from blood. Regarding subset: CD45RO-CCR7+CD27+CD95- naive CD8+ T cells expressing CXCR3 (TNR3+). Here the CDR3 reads CATSRGGGVWMNTEAFF.